The next 32 T cell receptor beta chains were all read from a single sample in a study of Ad26.COV2.S vaccination and SARS-CoV-2 variants. Using immunoSEQ multiplex PCR, the repertoire was profiled, and TCRdb retains in-frame clones only, with some absent. The table lists roughly 700,000 clones, around 89% of them singletons. The sample's treatment: approximately 18 received Ad26.COV2.S at low or high dose, single or two shots; about five received placebo; per-sample allocation not given. On day 63 after the first injection, vaccine and placebo recipients gave samples. The material sequenced was peripheral blood, taken in a trial of Ad26.COV2.S vaccine versus placebo. These receptors originate from a person between 18 and 60 years old who received the Ad26.COV2.S COVID-19 vaccine or a placebo.

The V call is TRBV10-1, the J call TRBJ2-7, with TRBD2 identical over 10 bases. J was trimmed by 2 bases and V by 2 bases; bases with no gene match: 9. Per germline, CDR1 WNHNN and CDR2 SYGVQD (reference sequence). The CDR3 is 17 amino acids. CDR3 region: CASSEAIWTSGTYEQYF. The DNA of the CDR3 is TGCGCCAGCAGTGAGGCCATTTGGACTAGCGGTACCTACGAGCAGTACTTC.

V is TRBV27 and J is TRBJ2-2; 11 bases are a match to TRBD2. Trimming removed 7 bases from V and 5 bases from J; junction bases left unmatched: 3. The CDR3 is made up of 14 amino acids. The germline V gene encodes CDR1 MNHEY and CDR2 SMNVEV (reference sequence). CDR3 in amino acids: CASMWTSGTGELFF. The CDR3 nucleotides are TGTGCCAGCATGTGGACTAGCGGGACCGGGGAGCTGTTTTTT.

V usage is TRBV5-4 and J usage is TRBJ1-6, with TRBD1 matching over 7 bases. Germline V gives CDR1 SGHNT, CDR2 YYREEE (reference sequence). J lost 7 bases, V lost 4 bases, and 8 bases had no gene match. This CDR3 has 15 amino acids. Here the CDR3 DNA reads TGTGCCAGCAGCGCCGGACAGGCGATAAATTCACCCCTCCACTTT. Translation gives CASSAGQAINSPLHF.

The chain uses TRBV5-1 and TRBJ2-7, with a tentative D call TRBD1 (6 bases). Trimming removed 4 bases from V and 1 base from J, with 18 bases in between. CDR3 length: 16 amino acids. CDR1 and CDR2 (germline): SGHRS, YFSETQ. The DNA of the CDR3 is TGCGCCAGCAGCCCTTCTGTGGGGACACCTTCCTACGAGCAGTACTTC. Encoded protein: CASSPSVGTPSYEQYF.

Notes on this clone: Because it lacks the conserved phenylalanine or tryptophan at the end, this CDR3 is likely a read error. The DNA is left out, because the CDR3 cannot be placed on it with certainty; the CDR3 is given as TCRdb lists it. The chain joins TRBV23-1 to TRBJ1-2. TRBV23-1 is an open reading frame whose function is uncertain. The CDR3 region is 9 residues in length, termini included. The CDR3 region is CASLTSDYL.

The chain carries TRBV6-1 and TRBJ2-2; the match to TRBD2 covers 13 bases. Germline V lookup: CDR1 MNHNS, CDR2 SASEGT. The CDR3 has 17 amino acids. V gave up 3 bases and J gave up 0 bases; unmatched junction bases: 1. CDR3 sequence: CASSDGTSGTNTGELFF. In nucleotides, the CDR3 is TGTGCCAGCAGTGACGGGACTAGCGGGACGAACACCGGGGAGCTGTTTTTT.

The rearrangement joins TRBV6-5 to TRBJ1-1, with D maybe TRBD1 (5 bases). Germline assignment: CDR1 MNHEY and CDR2 SVGAGI. The CDR3 loop spans 14 amino acids. The V and J ends lost 6 bases and 6 bases respectively, with 17 bases between them. The CDR3 region is CASRRGPAGAEAFF. DNA for the CDR3: TGTGCCAGCAGGAGGGGTCCGGCGGGGGCTGAAGCTTTCTTT.

This clone came up a few times. This chain links TRBV5-1 with TRBJ1-4; D may be TRBD1 (5 bases). CDR1 is SGHRS, CDR2 YFSETQ, per germline. This CDR3 is built from 13 residues. Trimming stripped 4 bases from V and 5 bases from J, with 9 bases between. The chain's CDR3 is CASSRDGNEKLFF. CDR3 DNA: TGCGCCAGCAGCCGGGACGGCAATGAAAAACTGTTTTTT.

The chain is built from TRBV7-9 and TRBJ1-1; unclear D gene. Germline V gives CDR1 SEHNR, CDR2 FQNEAQ (reference sequence). V gave up 7 bases and J gave up 5 bases, with 17 bases separating them. This CDR3 spans 14 amino acids. The CDR3 sequence is CASTFAGLETEAFF. CDR3 DNA: TGTGCCAGCACCTTCGCGGGTTTGGAGACTGAAGCTTTCTTT.

The chain has TRBV23-1 and TRBJ1-1; D remains unclear. TRBV23-1 is an open reading frame whose function is uncertain. The V and J ends lost 6 bases and 5 bases respectively, with 10 bases between them. The CDR3 totals 12 residues. The CDR3 bases are TGCGCCAGCAGCCTTTTGAGAACTGAAGCTTTCTTT. This gives the protein CASSLLRTEAFF.

This clone was seen once. This chain connects TRBV7-2 to TRBJ2-5; D tentatively fits TRBD1 or TRBD2 (5 bases each). Germline V gives CDR1 SGHTA, CDR2 FQGNSA. V dropped 0 bases and J dropped 5 bases, with 13 bases sitting between them. CDR3 length equals 15 residues. The CDR3, as DNA: TGTGCCAGCAGCTTAGCGAGGGGTGTCGGGGAGACCCAGTACTTC. Encoded protein: CASSLARGVGETQYF.

The chain employs TRBV11-2 and TRBJ2-1; TRBD2 matches 7 bases. Trimming cost V 10 bases and J 3 bases; bases outside gene matches: 9. The CDR3 length is 14 residues. Germline V lookup: CDR1 SGHAT, CDR2 FQNNGV. The CDR3 region is CATGRDYLYNEQFF. The CDR3 DNA reads TGTGCCACCGGCCGGGACTATCTCTACAATGAGCAGTTCTTC. Drawing the rest from reference TRBV11-2 and TRBJ2-1, the complete variable domain is EAGVAQSPRYKIIEKRQSVAFWCNPISGHATLYWYQQILGQGPKLLIQFQNNGVVDDSQLPKDRFSAERLKGVDSTLKIQPAKLEDSAVYLCATGRDYLYNEQFFGPGTRLTVL.

CDR3 loop: CASSLVSGRQETQYF. The DNA of the CDR3 is TGTGCCAGCAGCTTAGTGTCAGGGCGGCAAGAGACCCAGTACTTC. The J gene is TRBJ2-5, the V gene TRBV7-6; a weak D match, TRBD1 (5 bases). V was trimmed by 1 base and J by 2 bases, leaving 11 bases between them. Germline values: CDR1 SGHVS, CDR2 FNYEAQ. The CDR3 has 15 amino acids. Full variable domain (missing parts from reference TRBV7-6 and TRBJ2-5): GAGVSQSPRYKVTKRGQDVALRCDPISGHVSLYWYRQALGQGPEFLTYFNYEAQQDKSGLPNDRFSAERPEGSISTLTIQRTEQRDSAMYRCASSLVSGRQETQYFGPGTRLLVL.

This clone is a singleton in its sample. The chain has TRBV19 and TRBJ1-2, with D possibly being TRBD1 (5 bases). The CDR3 totals 15 residues. CDR1 is LNHDA, CDR2 SQIVND, per germline (reference sequence). V was shortened by 5 bases and J by 4 bases, with 17 bases between the two germline ends. The DNA for the CDR3 is TGTGCCAGTAGTTCCCCACCGGGACTGATCTATGGCTACACCTTC. Protein: CASSSPPGLIYGYTF.

This clone was detected once. The chain uses TRBV13 and TRBJ1-6, with D possibly being TRBD1 (5 bases). CDR1 is PRHDT and CDR2 is FYEKMQ in the germline V gene (reference sequence). The CDR3 is 15 amino acids. V was trimmed by 4 bases and J by 10 bases, leaving 17 bases between them. This chain's CDR3 is CASSSSVQVRSPLHF. The CDR3 DNA reads as TGTGCCAGCAGCTCCTCGGTACAGGTTCGGTCACCCCTCCACTTT.

Comments on this clone: Other nucleotide sequences in the sample specify the same CDR3. The chain combines TRBV2 with TRBJ2-7, with 7 nucleotides matching TRBD1. The ends lost 6 bases at V and 3 bases at J; junction bases unmatched: 2. CDR1 and CDR2 (germline): SNHLY, FYNNEI. This CDR3 contains 12 residues. CDR3 in DNA: TGTGCCAGCAGGAGGGACAGCTACGAGCAGTACTTC. It codes for CASRRDSYEQYF.

The chain couples TRBV7-6 to TRBJ2-1; 7 positions agree with TRBD1. The CDR3 is 13 residues long. Germline CDR1 reads SGHVS; CDR2 reads FNYEAQ. V gave up 4 bases and J gave up 10 bases; unmatched junction bases: 7. CDR3 in amino acids: CASSSDRLREQFF. Here the CDR3 DNA reads TGTGCCAGCAGCTCGGACAGGTTGCGGGAGCAGTTCTTC.

The chain joins TRBV30 to TRBJ1-6; 7 bases line up with TRBD1. The germline V gene encodes CDR1 GTSNPN and CDR2 SVGIG (reference sequence). With V trimmed by 5 bases and J by 10 bases, 11 bases remained unmatched. The CDR3 runs to 14 residues. The CDR3 protein is CAWAGTAQASPLHF. The CDR3 region has the DNA TGTGCCTGGGCCGGGACAGCCCAGGCCTCACCCCTCCACTTT. The whole variable domain, remainder taken from reference TRBV30 and TRBJ1-6, is SQTIHQWPATLVQPVGSPLSLECTVEGTSNPNLYWYRQAAGRGLQLLFYSVGIGQISSEVPQNLSASRPQDRQFILSSKKLLLSDSGFYLCAWAGTAQASPLHFGNGTRLTVT.

This rearrangement joins TRBV6-2 or TRBV6-3 to TRBJ1-5, with TRBD1 matching 7 bases. Germline lookup yields CDR1 MNHEY and CDR2 SVGEGT. V lost 0 bases to trimming and J lost 7 bases; unmatched junction nucleotides: 15. CDR3 length: 18 residues. CDR3 region: CASSYSRQGPGQDQPQHF. The CDR3 nucleotides read TGTGCCAGCAGTTACTCAAGACAGGGCCCTGGGCAGGACCAGCCCCAGCATTTT.

This clone appeared once. V is TRBV5-1 and J is TRBJ2-7; D might be TRBD2 (6 bases). The germline gives CDR1 SGHRS, CDR2 YFSETQ. The CDR3 is 14 residues long. Trimming left V 4 bases short and J 4 bases short, with 15 bases between. CDR3 loop: CASSTGTGIYEQYF. CDR3 nucleotides: TGCGCCAGCAGCACGGGGACTGGAATATACGAGCAGTACTTC.

In this sample, this clone turned up a few times. The chain employs TRBV11-2 and TRBJ2-2; unclear D gene. Germline V gene sequence: CDR1 SGHAT, CDR2 FQNNGV. The CDR3 has 13 amino acids. The V end lost 5 bases, the J end lost 7 bases, and 11 bases lay between the germline ends. CDR3 DNA: TGTGCCAGCAGCACCCGACAAGGCGGGGAGCTGTTTTTT. This sequence encodes CASSTRQGGELFF.

This chain joins TRBV27 and TRBJ2-1; the D gene is possibly TRBD2 (5 bases). Deletions cut 7 bases from V and 4 bases from J, with 17 bases between. The CDR3 runs 15 residues. Germline V CDR1 and CDR2: MNHEY, SMNVEV (reference sequence). CDR3 sequence (DNA): TGTGCCAGCACCGGAGGAGCCCCCAAATACAATGAGCAGTTCTTC. Translating it yields CASTGGAPKYNEQFF.

A single count supports this clone. This chain joins TRBV29-1 and TRBJ1-5, with a weak D call TRBD1 (5 bases). Looked up from germline, CDR1 is SQVTM and CDR2 is ANQGSEA. The CDR3 length is 13 residues. Trimming shortened V by 5 bases and J by 2 bases, and 10 bases separated the two germline ends. The DNA of the CDR3 is TGCAGCGTTCGCGGGGGTGGCAATCAGCCCCAGCATTTT. This sequence encodes CSVRGGGNQPQHF. The entire variable domain, with the rest obtained from reference TRBV29-1 and TRBJ1-5, is as follows: SAVISQKPSRDICQRGTSLTIQCQVDSQVTMMFWYRQQPGQSLTLIATANQGSEATYESGFVIDKFPISRPNLTFSTLTVSNMSPEDSSIYLCSVRGGGNQPQHFGDGTRLSIL.

V gene TRBV5-8 combines with J gene TRBJ1-5, with D perhaps TRBD1 (5 bases). The CDR3 covers 14 residues. Looked up from germline, CDR1 is SGHTS and CDR2 is YDEGEE. V lost 0 bases and J 7 bases, leaving 11 bases between the germline ends. Here the CDR3 reads CASSLGGAGQPQHF. CDR3 DNA: TGTGCCAGCAGCTTGGGAGGGGCCGGGCAGCCCCAGCATTTT.

This chain uses TRBV30 with TRBJ1-2; D unresolved. Between the trimmed V and J ends, which lost 0 bases and 7 bases, there was a span of 9 bases. This CDR3 has 12 residues. Germline CDR1 reads GTSNPN; CDR2 reads SVGIG (reference sequence). CDR3 residues: CAWSVLAFGYTF. The CDR3 nucleotides read TGTGCCTGGAGTGTACTGGCTTTTGGCTACACCTTC. Variable domain in full (rest from reference TRBV30 and TRBJ1-2): SQTIHQWPATLVQPVGSPLSLECTVEGTSNPNLYWYRQAAGRGLQLLFYSVGIGQISSEVPQNLSASRPQDRQFILSSKKLLLSDSGFYLCAWSVLAFGYTFGSGTRLTVV.

The chain links TRBV29-1 to TRBJ2-2; tentative D call: TRBD1 (6 bases). CDR1 SQVTM and CDR2 ANQGSEA come from the germline V gene. The CDR3 spans 16 residues. V was trimmed by 1 base and J by 3 bases, leaving 15 bases between them. The chain's CDR3 is CSVEGNRVGDTGELFF. The CDR3 DNA follows: TGCAGCGTTGAAGGAAACAGGGTTGGGGACACCGGGGAGCTGTTTTTT.

V is TRBV10-3 and J is TRBJ1-6, with D uncertain. The CDR3 runs to 16 residues. CDR1 is ENHRY and CDR2 is SYGVKD in the germline V gene. Between the trimmed V and J ends, which lost 3 bases and 9 bases, there was a span of 18 bases. The CDR3 sequence: CAISETQDARVSPLHF. The CDR3 DNA sequence: TGTGCCATCAGTGAAACCCAGGACGCACGAGTTTCACCCCTCCACTTT.

The rearrangement links TRBV27 to TRBJ2-1; TRBD1 or TRBD2 may be the D gene (5 bases each). The CDR3 runs 13 residues. Trimming took off 2 bases at V and 4 bases at J, with 6 bases between the two ends. CDR1 is MNHEY, CDR2 SMNVEV, per germline (reference sequence). CDR3 region: CASSLEGYNEQFF. CDR3 nucleotides: TGTGCCAGCAGTTTAGAGGGGTACAATGAGCAGTTCTTC.

V is TRBV18 and J is TRBJ2-2, with a weak D call TRBD1 (6 bases). The CDR3 extends over 17 amino acids. The V and J ends lost 0 bases and 2 bases respectively, with 13 bases between them. Germline assignment: CDR1 KGHSH and CDR2 LQKENI. CDR3 amino acids: CASSPPEAGVNTGELFF. The CDR3 bases are TGTGCCAGCTCACCACCCGAGGCAGGGGTAAACACCGGGGAGCTGTTTTTT. The variable domain in full, completed from reference TRBV18 and TRBJ2-2, reads NAGVMQNPRHLVRRRGQEARLRCSPMKGHSHVYWYRQLPEEGLKFMVYLQKENIIDESGMPKERFSAEFPKEGPSILRIQQVVRGDSAAYFCASSPPEAGVNTGELFFGEGSRLTVL.

The V and J genes are TRBV28 and TRBJ1-5; possibly TRBD1 for D (5 bases). This CDR3 has 16 residues. Germline V gene sequence: CDR1 MDHEN, CDR2 SYDVKM. V lost 6 bases and J 4 bases, leaving 19 bases between the germline ends. Written as DNA, the CDR3 is TGTGCCAGCAGGGCCTCCGGGACGGGATCAAATCAGCCCCAGCATTTT. Translated: CASRASGTGSNQPQHF.

This clone occurred once. The V call is TRBV6-2 or TRBV6-3, the J call TRBJ2-1, with D tentatively TRBD2 (6 bases). Germline V gene lookup returns CDR1 MNHEY and CDR2 SVGEGT. V lost 7 bases and J 13 bases, leaving 14 bases between the germline ends. The CDR3 length is 11 residues. The DNA of the CDR3 is TGTGCCAGCACCCCCGGGACTCGCCAGTTCTTC. Amino acid sequence: CASTPGTRQFF.

This chain joins TRBV30 and TRBJ1-5, with D hard to call. Germline V gene sequence: CDR1 GTSNPN, CDR2 SVGIG (reference sequence). V gave up 1 base and J gave up 5 bases, with 9 bases separating them. The CDR3 totals 13 residues. In DNA, the CDR3 is TGTGCCTGGAGTGGCTCGGACGATCAGCCCCAGCATTTT. It encodes CAWSGSDDQPQHF.